Sequencing of this T cell receptor (beta chain) was carried out in a study of blood T cell repertoires in COVID-19. Study as a whole: COVID-19 samples collected from the United States, Italy and Spain covered acute and convalescent phases. T cells, B-cell-depleted T cells, or PBMCs supplied cDNA or gDNA.

The assay was immunoSEQ multiplex PCR, and TCRdb's table has in-frame clones only and misses some. The sample lists approximately 440,000 clones, about nine tenths occurring once. The study drew participants aged about 18 to 95 years from about two dozen US areas. Each recovered donor of Cohort 3 presented with two negative PCRs, clearance, or symptom resolution. The CDR3 covers 18 residues. The trim removed 4 bases at V and 0 bases at J, leaving 9 bases unmatched. Germline V gene lookup returns CDR1 SGHTA and CDR2 FQGNSA. What was sequenced was PBMCs or T cells enriched from blood (not recorded which). The receptor comes from a woman between 18 and 29 years old who had recovered from COVID-19. The chain carries TRBV7-2 and TRBJ2-7, with 13 bases aligning to TRBD2. CDR3 sequence: CASSSSTSGGYSSYEQYF. CDR3 coding DNA: TGTGCCAGCAGCTCCTCGACTAGCGGGGGGTACTCCTCCTACGAGCAGTACTTC.